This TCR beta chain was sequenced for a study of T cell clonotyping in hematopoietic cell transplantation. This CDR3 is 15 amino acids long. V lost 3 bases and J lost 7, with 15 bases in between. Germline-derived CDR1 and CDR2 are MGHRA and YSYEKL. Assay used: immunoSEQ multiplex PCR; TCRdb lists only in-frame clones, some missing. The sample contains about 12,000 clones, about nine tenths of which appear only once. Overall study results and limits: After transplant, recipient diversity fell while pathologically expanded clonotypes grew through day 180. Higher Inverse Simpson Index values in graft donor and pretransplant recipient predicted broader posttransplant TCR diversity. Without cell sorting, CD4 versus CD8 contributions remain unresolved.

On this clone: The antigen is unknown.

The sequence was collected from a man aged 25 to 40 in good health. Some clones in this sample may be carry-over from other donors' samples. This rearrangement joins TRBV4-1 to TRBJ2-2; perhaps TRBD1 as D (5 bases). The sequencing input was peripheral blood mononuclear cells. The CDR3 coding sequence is TGCGCCAGCAGCCATGACAGAAGGACGGGCGGGGAGCTGTTTTTT. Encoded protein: CASSHDRRTGGELFF.